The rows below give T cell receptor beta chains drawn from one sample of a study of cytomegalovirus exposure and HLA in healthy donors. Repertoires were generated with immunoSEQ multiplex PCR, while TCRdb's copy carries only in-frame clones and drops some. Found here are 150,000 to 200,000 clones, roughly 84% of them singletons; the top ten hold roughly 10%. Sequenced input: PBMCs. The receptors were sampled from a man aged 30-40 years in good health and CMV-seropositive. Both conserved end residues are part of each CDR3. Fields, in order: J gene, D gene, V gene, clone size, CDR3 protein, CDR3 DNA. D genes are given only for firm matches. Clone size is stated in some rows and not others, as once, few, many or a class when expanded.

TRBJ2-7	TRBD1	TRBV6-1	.	CAGGQSSYEQYF	TGTGCCGGGGGACAGTCCTCCTACGAGCAGTACTTC
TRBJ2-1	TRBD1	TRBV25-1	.	CASSGQGTEQFF	TGTGCCAGCAGTGGACAGGGGACTGAGCAGTTCTTC
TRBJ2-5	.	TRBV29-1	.	CSVRPEETQYF	TGCAGCGTTCGCCCAGAAGAGACCCAGTACTTC
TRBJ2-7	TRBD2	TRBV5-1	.	CASSPRAREESEQYF	TGCGCCAGCAGCCCGAGAGCGCGGGAGGAAAGCGAGCAGTACTTC
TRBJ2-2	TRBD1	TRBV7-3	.	CASSADGTENTGELFF	TGTGCCAGCAGCGCCGACGGGACAGAGAACACCGGGGAGCTGTTTTTT
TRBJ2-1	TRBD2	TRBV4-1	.	CASSHLAGYRNGDEQFF	TGCGCCAGCAGCCACCTAGCGGGATACCGTAACGGTGATGAGCAGTTCTTC
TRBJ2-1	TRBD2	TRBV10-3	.	CAIGGRAGGSTSYNEQFF	TGTGCCATCGGGGGTAGGGCGGGGGGTTCCACCTCCTACAATGAGCAGTTCTTC
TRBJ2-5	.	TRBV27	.	CASSLPPPAGYARETQYF	TGTGCCAGCAGTTTACCCCCCCCGGCGGGGTACGCAAGAGAGACCCAGTACTTC
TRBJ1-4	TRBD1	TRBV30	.	CAGQGANEKLFF	TGTGCCGGACAGGGGGCTAATGAAAAACTGTTTTTT
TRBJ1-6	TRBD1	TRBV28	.	CASSLWGTDNSPLHF	TGTGCCAGCAGTTTATGGGGGACAGACAATTCACCCCTCCACTTT
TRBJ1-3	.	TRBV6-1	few	CASSEALLWAIYF	TGTGCCAGCAGTGAAGCACTACTTTGGGCCATATATTTT
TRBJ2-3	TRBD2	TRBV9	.	CASSVLAGYTDTQYF	TGTGCCAGCAGCGTCCTAGCGGGGTACACAGATACGCAGTATTTT
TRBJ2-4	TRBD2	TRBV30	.	CAWTPGGDIQYF	TGTGCCTGGACCCCGGGGGGGGACATTCAGTACTTC
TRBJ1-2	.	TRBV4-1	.	CASSPGVGAANPF	TGCGCCAGCAGCCCCGGGGTGGGGGCCGCCAACCCCTTC
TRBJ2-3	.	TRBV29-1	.	CSVNQDTQYF	TGCAGCGTTAACCAGGATACGCAGTATTTT
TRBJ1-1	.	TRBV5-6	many	CASSLYRGWNTEAFF	TGTGCCAGCAGCTTATATAGGGGTTGGAACACTGAAGCTTTCTTT
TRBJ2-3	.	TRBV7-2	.	CASSLRGLRADTQYF	TGTGCCAGCAGCCTCCGGGGGTTGAGAGCAGATACGCAGTATTTT
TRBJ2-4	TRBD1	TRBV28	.	CASTRNPSGQGNIQYF	TGTGCCAGCACTCGTAATCCCTCGGGACAGGGAAACATTCAGTACTTC
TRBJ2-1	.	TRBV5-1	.	CASSQGQGSYNEQFF	TGCGCCAGCAGCCAGGGACAAGGATCTTACAATGAGCAGTTCTTC
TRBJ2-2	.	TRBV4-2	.	CASSQVTAETGELFF	TGTGCCAGCAGCCAAGTGACTGCAGAAACCGGGGAGCTGTTTTTT
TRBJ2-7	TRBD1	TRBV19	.	CASSKQGSSSYEQYF	TGTGCCAGTAGTAAACAGGGGTCTAGCTCCTACGAGCAGTACTTC
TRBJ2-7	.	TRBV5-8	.	CASSSRAGGTYEQYF	TGTGCCAGCAGCTCAAGGGCAGGGGGGACCTACGAGCAGTACTTC
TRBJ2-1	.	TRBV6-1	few	CASSEKASDYNEQFF	TGTGCCAGCAGTGAAAAGGCTAGCGACTACAATGAGCAGTTCTTC
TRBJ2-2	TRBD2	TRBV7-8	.	CASWAGVNTGELFF	TGTGCCTCCTGGGCGGGGGTTAACACCGGGGAGCTGTTTTTT
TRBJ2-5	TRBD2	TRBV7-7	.	CASSLAASGGGETQYF	TGTGCCAGCAGCTTAGCGGCTAGCGGGGGAGGGGAGACCCAGTACTTC
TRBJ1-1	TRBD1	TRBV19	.	CASSRDRVVTEAFF	TGTGCCAGTAGTCGGGACAGGGTGGTCACTGAAGCTTTCTTT
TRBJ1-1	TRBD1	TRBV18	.	CASSPPNRGMLNTEAFF	TGTGCCAGCTCACCACCGAACAGGGGAATGTTAAACACTGAAGCTTTCTTT
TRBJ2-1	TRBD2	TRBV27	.	CASSFSPLAGGRHFSNEQFF	TGTGCCAGCAGTTTTTCCCCTCTAGCGGGAGGGCGACATTTCAGCAATGAGCAGTTCTTC
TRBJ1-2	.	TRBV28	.	CASSLWADYGYTF	TGTGCCAGCAGTTTATGGGCAGACTATGGCTACACCTTC
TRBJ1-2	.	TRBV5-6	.	CASSLRQTLANYGYTF	TGTGCCAGCAGCTTGCGGCAGACACTCGCTAACTATGGCTACACCTTC
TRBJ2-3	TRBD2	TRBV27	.	CASSSGLAGGRGTDTQYF	TGTGCCAGCAGTTCAGGACTAGCGGGGGGGCGGGGCACAGATACGCAGTATTTT
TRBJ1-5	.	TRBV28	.	CASSLGPRSNQPQHF	TGTGCCAGCAGTTTAGGGCCTCGGAGCAATCAGCCCCAGCATTTT
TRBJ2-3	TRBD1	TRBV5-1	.	CASRPGQVLGLAQGADTQYF	TGCGCCAGCAGGCCGGGGCAGGTCCTGGGATTAGCCCAGGGGGCAGATACGCAGTATTTT
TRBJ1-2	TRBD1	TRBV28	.	CASSSGQGAFNYGYTF	TGTGCCAGCAGTTCTGGACAGGGGGCCTTCAACTATGGCTACACCTTC
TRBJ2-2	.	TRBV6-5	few	CASSGAPGTGELFF	TGTGCCAGCAGTGGAGCCCCCGGGACCGGGGAGCTGTTTTTT
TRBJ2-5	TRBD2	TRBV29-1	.	CSVGGVAGGPETQYF	TGCAGCGTTGGGGGGGTTGCGGGAGGGCCCGAGACCCAGTACTTC
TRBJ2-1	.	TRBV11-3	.	CASSFRPGFPAVEQFF	TGTGCCAGCAGCTTTCGCCCGGGGTTCCCAGCAGTTGAGCAGTTCTTC
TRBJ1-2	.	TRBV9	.	CASSQGGSNYGYTF	TGTGCCAGCAGCCAAGGGGGTTCTAACTATGGCTACACCTTC
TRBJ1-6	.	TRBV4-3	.	CASSQDRVSNSPLHF	TGCGCCAGCAGCCAAGATCGGGTCTCCAATTCACCCCTCCACTTT
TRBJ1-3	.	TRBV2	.	CASRTGQGNTIYF	TGTGCCAGCAGGACAGGACAGGGAAACACCATATATTTT
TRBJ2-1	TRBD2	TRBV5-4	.	CASSQDVAGGYNEQFF	TGTGCCAGCAGCCAAGATGTAGCGGGAGGTTACAATGAGCAGTTCTTC
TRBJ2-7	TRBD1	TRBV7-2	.	CASSSRTGAYEQYF	TGTGCCAGCAGCTCCCGGACAGGCGCCTACGAGCAGTACTTC
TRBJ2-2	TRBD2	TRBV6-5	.	CASSPRAGDGELFF	TGTGCCAGCAGTCCACGGGCGGGGGACGGGGAGCTGTTTTTT
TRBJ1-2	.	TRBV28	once	CASSLAGSNYGYTF	TGTGCCAGCAGTTTAGCAGGTTCCAACTATGGCTACACCTTC
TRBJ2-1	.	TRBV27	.	CASSLFDRVYNEQFF	TGTGCCAGCAGTTTATTCGACAGAGTCTACAATGAGCAGTTCTTC
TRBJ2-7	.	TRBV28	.	CASSPNREREQYF	TGTGCCAGCAGCCCCAACAGGGAGCGCGAGCAGTACTTC
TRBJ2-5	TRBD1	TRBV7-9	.	CASSLEQGPNYVGTQYF	TGTGCCAGCAGCTTAGAACAGGGGCCCAACTACGTCGGGACCCAGTACTTC
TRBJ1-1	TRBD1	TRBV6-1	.	CAGSGDRDTEAFF	TGTGCCGGTTCAGGGGACAGAGACACTGAAGCTTTCTTT
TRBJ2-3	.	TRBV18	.	CASSAGMADTQYF	TGTGCCAGCTCAGCAGGGATGGCAGATACGCAGTATTTT
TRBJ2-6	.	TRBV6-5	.	CASSYAGSFGANVLTF	TGTGCCAGCAGTTACGCCGGGAGCTTCGGGGCCAACGTCCTGACTTTC
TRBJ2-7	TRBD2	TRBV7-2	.	CASSLARTSGEQYF	TGTGCCAGCAGCTTAGCGCGGACTAGCGGCGAGCAGTACTTC
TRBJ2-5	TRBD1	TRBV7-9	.	CASSLGTGGNLGRQETQYF	TGTGCCAGCAGCCTAGGGACAGGAGGTAACCTGGGCCGACAAGAGACCCAGTACTTC
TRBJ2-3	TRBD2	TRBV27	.	CASSPRTSGIVDTQYF	TGTGCCAGCAGTCCTAGGACTAGCGGGATAGTAGATACGCAGTATTTT